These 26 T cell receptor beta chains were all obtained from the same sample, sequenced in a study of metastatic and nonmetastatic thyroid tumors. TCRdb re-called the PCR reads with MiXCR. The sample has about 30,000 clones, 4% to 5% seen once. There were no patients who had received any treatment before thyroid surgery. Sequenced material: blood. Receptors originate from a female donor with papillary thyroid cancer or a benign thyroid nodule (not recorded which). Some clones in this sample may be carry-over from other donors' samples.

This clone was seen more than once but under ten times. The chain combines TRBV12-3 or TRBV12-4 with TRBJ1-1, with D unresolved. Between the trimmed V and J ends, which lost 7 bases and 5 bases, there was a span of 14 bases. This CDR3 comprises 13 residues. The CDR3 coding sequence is TGTGCCAGCATTCCAGAGATGTGGACTGAAGCTTTCTTT. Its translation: CASIPEMWTEAFF.

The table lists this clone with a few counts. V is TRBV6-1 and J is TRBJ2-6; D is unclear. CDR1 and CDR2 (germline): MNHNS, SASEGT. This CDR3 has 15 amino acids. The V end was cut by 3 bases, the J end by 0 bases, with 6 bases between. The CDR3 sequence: CASSEDSSGANVLTF. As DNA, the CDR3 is TGTGCCAGCAGTGAGGATAGCTCTGGGGCCAACGTCCTGACTTTC.

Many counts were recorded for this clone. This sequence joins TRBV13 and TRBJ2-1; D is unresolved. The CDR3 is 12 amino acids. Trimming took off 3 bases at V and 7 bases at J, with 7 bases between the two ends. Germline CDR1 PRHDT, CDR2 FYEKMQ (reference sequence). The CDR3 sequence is CASSFPRNEQFF. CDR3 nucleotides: TGTGCCAGCAGCTTCCCGCGAAATGAGCAGTTCTTC.

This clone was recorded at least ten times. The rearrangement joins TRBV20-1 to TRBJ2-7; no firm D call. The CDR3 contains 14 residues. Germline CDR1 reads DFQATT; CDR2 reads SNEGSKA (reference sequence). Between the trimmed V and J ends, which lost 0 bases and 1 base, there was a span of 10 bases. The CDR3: CSARDVTSSYEQYF. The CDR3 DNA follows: TGCAGTGCTAGAGATGTAACATCATCCTACGAGCAGTACTTC.

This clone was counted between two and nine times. CDR3 sequence: CASSMAGTGGIMDPLHF. The CDR3 DNA sequence: TGTGCCAGCAGTATGGCCGGGACAGGGGGCATAATGGACCCCCTCCACTTT. The chain links TRBV12-3 or TRBV12-4 to TRBJ1-6; 12 bases agree with TRBD1. The V and J ends lost 5 bases and 13 bases, in that order; junction bases with no gene match: 15. The CDR3 is 17 amino acids.

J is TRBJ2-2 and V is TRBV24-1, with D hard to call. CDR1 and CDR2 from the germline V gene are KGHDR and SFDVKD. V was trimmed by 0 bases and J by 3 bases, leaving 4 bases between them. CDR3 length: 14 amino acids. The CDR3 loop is CATSDLSDTGELFF. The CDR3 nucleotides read TGTGCCACCAGTGATTTGAGCGACACCGGGGAGCTGTTTTTT.

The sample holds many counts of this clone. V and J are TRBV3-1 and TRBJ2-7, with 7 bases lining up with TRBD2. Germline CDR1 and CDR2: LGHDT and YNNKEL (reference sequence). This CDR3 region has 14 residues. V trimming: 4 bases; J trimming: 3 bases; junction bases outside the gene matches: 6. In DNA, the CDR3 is TGTGCCAGCAGCCCCCAGACTAGCAGCTACGAGCAGTACTTC. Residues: CASSPQTSSYEQYF.

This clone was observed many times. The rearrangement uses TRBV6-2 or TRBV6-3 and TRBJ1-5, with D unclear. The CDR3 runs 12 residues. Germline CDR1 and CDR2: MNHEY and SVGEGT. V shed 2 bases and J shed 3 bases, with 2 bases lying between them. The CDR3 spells CASSYVNQPQHF. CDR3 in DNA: TGTGCCAGCAGTTACGTCAATCAGCCCCAGCATTTT.

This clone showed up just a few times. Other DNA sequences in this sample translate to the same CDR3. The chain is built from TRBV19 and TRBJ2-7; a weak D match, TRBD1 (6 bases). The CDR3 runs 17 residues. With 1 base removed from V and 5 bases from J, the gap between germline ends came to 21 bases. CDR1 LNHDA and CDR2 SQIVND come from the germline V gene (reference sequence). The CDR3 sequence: CASSIATSTGYVDEQYF. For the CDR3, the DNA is TGTGCCAGTAGTATAGCTACCTCGACAGGTTATGTTGACGAGCAGTACTTC.

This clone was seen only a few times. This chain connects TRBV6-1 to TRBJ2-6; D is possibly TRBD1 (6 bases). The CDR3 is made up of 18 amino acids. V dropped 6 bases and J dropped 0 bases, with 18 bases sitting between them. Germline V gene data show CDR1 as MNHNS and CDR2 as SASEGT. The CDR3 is CASSVADSDFSGANVLTF. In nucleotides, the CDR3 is TGTGCCAGCAGCGTGGCGGACAGCGACTTCTCTGGGGCCAACGTCCTGACTTTC.

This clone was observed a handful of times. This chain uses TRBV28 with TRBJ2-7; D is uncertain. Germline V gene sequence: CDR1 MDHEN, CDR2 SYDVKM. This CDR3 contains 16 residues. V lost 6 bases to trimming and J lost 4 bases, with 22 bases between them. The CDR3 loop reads CASRRAELGPLYEQYF. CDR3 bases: TGTGCCAGCAGACGGGCGGAGCTAGGGCCACTATACGAGCAGTACTTC.

CDR3 sequence (DNA): TGTGCCAGCAGTGCGTCAGGGGGCGCAGGCACTGAAGCTTTCTTT. Its protein product is CASSASGGAGTEAFF. This chain joins TRBV6-1 and TRBJ1-1; 8 bases are shared with TRBD1. Germline CDR1 reads MNHNS; CDR2 reads SASEGT. Trimming took 4 bases from V and 4 from J; bases not matched to a gene: 8. There are 15 residues in the CDR3.

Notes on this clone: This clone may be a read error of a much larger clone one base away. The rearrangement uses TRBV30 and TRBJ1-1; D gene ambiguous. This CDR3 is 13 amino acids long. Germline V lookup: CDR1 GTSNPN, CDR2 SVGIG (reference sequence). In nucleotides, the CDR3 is TGTGGCTGGAGTGGGCATGGCGGGACTGAAGCTTTCTTT. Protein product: CGWSGHGGTEAFF.

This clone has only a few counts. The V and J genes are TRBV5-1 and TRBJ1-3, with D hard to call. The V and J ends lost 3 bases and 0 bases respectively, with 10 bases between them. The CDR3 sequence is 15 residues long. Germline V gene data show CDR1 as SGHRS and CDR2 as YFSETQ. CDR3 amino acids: CASSSEGASGNTIYF. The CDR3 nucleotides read TGCGCCAGCAGCTCAGAAGGCGCCTCTGGAAACACCATATATTTT.

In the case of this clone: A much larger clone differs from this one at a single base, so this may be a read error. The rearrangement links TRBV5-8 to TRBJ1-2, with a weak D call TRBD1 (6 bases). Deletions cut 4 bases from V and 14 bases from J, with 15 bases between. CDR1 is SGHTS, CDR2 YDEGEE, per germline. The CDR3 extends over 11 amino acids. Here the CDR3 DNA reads TGTGCCAGCAGCCCAGTACAGGGAAAGACCTTC. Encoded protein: CASSPVQGKTF.

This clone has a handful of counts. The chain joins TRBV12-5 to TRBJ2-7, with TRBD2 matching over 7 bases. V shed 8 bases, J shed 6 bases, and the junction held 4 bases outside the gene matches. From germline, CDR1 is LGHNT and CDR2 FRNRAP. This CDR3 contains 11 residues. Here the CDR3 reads CASCGSAEQYF. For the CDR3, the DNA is TGTGCTAGTTGCGGGAGCGCCGAGCAGTACTTC.

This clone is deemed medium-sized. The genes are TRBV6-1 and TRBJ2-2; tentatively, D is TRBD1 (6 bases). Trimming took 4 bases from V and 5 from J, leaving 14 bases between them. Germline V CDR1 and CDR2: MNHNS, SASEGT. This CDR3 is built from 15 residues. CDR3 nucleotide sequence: TGTGCCAGCAGTGCCTCAGGGGCCCAGACCGGGGAGCTGTTTTTT. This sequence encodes CASSASGAQTGELFF.

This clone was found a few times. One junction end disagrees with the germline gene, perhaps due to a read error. The CDR3 loop reads CASGLWAQPQHF. In DNA form, the CDR3 reads TGTGCCAGCGGTTTATGGGCTCAGCCCCAGCATTTT. This chain connects TRBV28 to TRBJ1-5; D is unresolved. The CDR3 spans 12 residues. Germline V gene sequence: CDR1 MDHEN, CDR2 SYDVKM. The entire variable domain, with the rest obtained from reference TRBV28 and TRBJ1-5, is as follows: DVKVTQSSRYLVKRTGEKVFLECVQDMDHENMFWYRQDPGLGLRLIYFSYDVKMKEKGDIPEGYSVSREKKERFSLILESASTNQTSMYLCASGLWAQPQHFGDGTRLSIL.

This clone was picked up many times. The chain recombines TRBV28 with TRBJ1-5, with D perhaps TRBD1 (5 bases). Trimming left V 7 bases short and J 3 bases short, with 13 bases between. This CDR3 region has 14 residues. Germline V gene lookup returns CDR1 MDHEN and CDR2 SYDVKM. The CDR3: CASTRDSLNQPQHF. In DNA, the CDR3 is TGTGCCAGCACTCGAGACAGCCTCAATCAGCCCCAGCATTTT.

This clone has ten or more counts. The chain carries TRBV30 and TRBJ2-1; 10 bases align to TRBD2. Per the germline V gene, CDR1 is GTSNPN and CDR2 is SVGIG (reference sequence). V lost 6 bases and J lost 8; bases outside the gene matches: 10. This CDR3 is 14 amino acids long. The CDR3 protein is CACEATSGLDEQFF. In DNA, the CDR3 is TGTGCCTGCGAGGCGACTAGCGGGCTCGATGAGCAGTTCTTC.

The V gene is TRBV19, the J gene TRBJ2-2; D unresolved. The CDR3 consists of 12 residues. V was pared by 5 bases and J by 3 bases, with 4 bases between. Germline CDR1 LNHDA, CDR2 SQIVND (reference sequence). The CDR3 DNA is TGTGCCAGTAGTCCTTACACCGGGGAGCTGTTTTTT. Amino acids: CASSPYTGELFF.

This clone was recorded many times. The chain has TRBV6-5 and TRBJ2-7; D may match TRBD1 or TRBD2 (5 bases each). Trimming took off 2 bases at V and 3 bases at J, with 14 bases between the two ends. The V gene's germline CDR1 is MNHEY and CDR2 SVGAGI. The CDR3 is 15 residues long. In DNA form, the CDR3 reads TGTGCCAGCAGTTACAACGGGGCTCCAATCTACGAGCAGTACTTC. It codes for CASSYNGAPIYEQYF.

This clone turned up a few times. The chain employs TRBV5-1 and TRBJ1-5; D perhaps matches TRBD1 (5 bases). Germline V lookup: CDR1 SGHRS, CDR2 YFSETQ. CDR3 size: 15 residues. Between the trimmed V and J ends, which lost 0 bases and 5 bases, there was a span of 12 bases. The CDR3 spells CASSLGVQGYQPQHF. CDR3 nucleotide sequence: TGCGCCAGCAGCTTGGGAGTGCAGGGATATCAGCCCCAGCATTTT.

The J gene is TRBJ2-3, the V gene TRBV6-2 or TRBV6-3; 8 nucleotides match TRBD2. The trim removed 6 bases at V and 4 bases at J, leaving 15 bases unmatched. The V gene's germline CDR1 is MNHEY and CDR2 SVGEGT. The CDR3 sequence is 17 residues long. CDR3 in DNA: TGTGCCAGCAGCTCATTGGCCAGAAGCGGGAGATCAGATACGCAGTATTTT. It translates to CASSSLARSGRSDTQYF.

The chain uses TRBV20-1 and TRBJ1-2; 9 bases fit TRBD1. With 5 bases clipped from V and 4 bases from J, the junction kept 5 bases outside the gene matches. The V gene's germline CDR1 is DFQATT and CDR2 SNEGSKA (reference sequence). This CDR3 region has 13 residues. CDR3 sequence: CSAWDRAGYGYTF. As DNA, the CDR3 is TGCAGTGCTTGGGACAGGGCGGGCTATGGCTACACCTTC.

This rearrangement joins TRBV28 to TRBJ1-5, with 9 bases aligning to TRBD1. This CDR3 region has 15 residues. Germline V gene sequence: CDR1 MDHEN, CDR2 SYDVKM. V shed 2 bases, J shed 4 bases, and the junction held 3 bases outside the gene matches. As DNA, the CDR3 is TGTGCCAGCAGTTTACCGACAGGGGGGAATCAGCCCCAGCATTTT. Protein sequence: CASSLPTGGNQPQHF. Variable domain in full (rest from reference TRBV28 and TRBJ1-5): DVKVTQSSRYLVKRTGEKVFLECVQDMDHENMFWYRQDPGLGLRLIYFSYDVKMKEKGDIPEGYSVSREKKERFSLILESASTNQTSMYLCASSLPTGGNQPQHFGDGTRLSIL.